Following are 29 T cell receptor beta chains from one sample sequenced in a study of blood T cell repertoires in COVID-19. Profiling relied on immunoSEQ multiplex PCR, and the TCRdb table lists in-frame clones only, not all of them. This sample has 250,000 to 300,000 clones, with 85% to 90% found just once. The sequenced sample was peripheral blood. Source of these receptors: a young woman with COVID-19, enrolled during active disease.

This chain links TRBV18 with TRBJ2-1; D is unclear. The CDR3 has 14 residues. Looked up from germline, CDR1 is KGHSH and CDR2 is LQKENI. V gave up 2 bases and J gave up 6 bases, with 11 bases separating them. The CDR3 DNA reads TGTGCCAGCTCACCATCAGGAAAAGGCAATGAGCAGTTCTTC. Encoded protein: CASSPSGKGNEQFF.

The table lists this clone with a few counts. J is TRBJ2-1 and V is TRBV15; possibly TRBD2 for D (5 bases). Germline CDR1 and CDR2: LNHNV and YYDKDF (reference sequence). V lost 0 bases and J 12 bases, leaving 15 bases between the germline ends. This CDR3 has 14 amino acids. DNA for the CDR3: TGTGCCACCAGCAGAGAGAGGGCCCCTGTTTCGCAGTTCTTC. Translation gives CATSRERAPVSQFF.

The chain employs TRBV6-2 or TRBV6-3 and TRBJ2-1; 10 nucleotides line up with TRBD1. V lost 2 bases to trimming and J lost 2 bases; unmatched junction nucleotides: 0. The CDR3 is 15 amino acids. Per germline, CDR1 MNHEY and CDR2 SVGEGT. The DNA of the CDR3 is TGTGCCAGCAGTTACGGGACAGGGGCCTACAATGAGCAGTTCTTC. It encodes CASSYGTGAYNEQFF.

The chain employs TRBV6-4 and TRBJ2-3; 8 bases line up with TRBD2. This CDR3 contains 15 residues. The junction had 7 bases not matched to a gene; V was cut back by 4 bases and J by 4 bases. Per the germline V gene, CDR1 is MRHNA and CDR2 is SNTAGT. CDR3 residues: CASSVLSGSADTQYF. The CDR3 DNA reads as TGTGCCAGCAGTGTCCTAAGCGGGAGCGCAGATACGCAGTATTTT.

This clone is a singleton in its sample. The genes are TRBV28 and TRBJ1-5; D is possibly TRBD1 (6 bases). Germline CDR1 is MDHEN and CDR2 is SYDVKM. The CDR3 extends over 14 amino acids. V lost 7 bases and J lost 3, with 13 bases in between. This chain's CDR3 is CASKRGGFNQPQHF. In nucleotides, the CDR3 is TGTGCCAGCAAAAGGGGGGGGTTCAATCAGCCCCAGCATTTT. The whole variable domain, filled in from reference TRBV28 and TRBJ1-5, reads DVKVTQSSRYLVKRTGEKVFLECVQDMDHENMFWYRQDPGLGLRLIYFSYDVKMKEKGDIPEGYSVSREKKERFSLILESASTNQTSMYLCASKRGGFNQPQHFGDGTRLSIL.

CDR3 in amino acids: CASSPPGGYQETQYF. The CDR3 coding sequence is TGTGCCAGCAGCCCCCCGGGGGGATACCAAGAGACCCAGTACTTC. The chain recombines TRBV7-2 with TRBJ2-5; 7 bases line up with TRBD2. The CDR3 is 15 amino acids. Germline loops: CDR1 SGHTA, CDR2 FQGNSA. With V trimmed by 5 bases and J by 0 bases, 6 bases remained unmatched.

Only one count was recorded for this clone. This chain joins TRBV28 and TRBJ1-4; a weak D match, TRBD1 (5 bases). Per germline, CDR1 MDHEN and CDR2 SYDVKM. V was shortened by 7 bases and J by 6 bases, with 21 bases between the two germline ends. The CDR3 extends over 16 amino acids. The CDR3 region has the DNA TGTGCCAGCACTACACTCGACAGCAAAGAGCATGAAAAACTGTTTTTT. This translates into CASTTLDSKEHEKLFF.

This sequence joins TRBV2 and TRBJ1-2; TRBD1 matches at 9 bases. From germline, CDR1 is SNHLY and CDR2 FYNNEI. The CDR3 spans 15 residues. Unmatched junction bases numbered 10, after V lost 7 bases and J lost 4 bases. The CDR3 DNA sequence: TGTGCCAGCACCCCAACAGGGGGCGCCTCCTATGGCTACACCTTC. It translates to CASTPTGGASYGYTF. The variable domain in full, completed from reference TRBV2 and TRBJ1-2, reads EPEVTQTPSHQVTQMGQEVILRCVPISNHLYFYWYRQILGQKVEFLVSFYNNEISEKSEIFDDQFSVERPDGSNFTLKIRSTKLEDSAMYFCASTPTGGASYGYTFGSGTRLTVV.

The table lists this clone with a few counts. The chain carries TRBV27 and TRBJ2-7; 11 nucleotides line up with TRBD1. Germline V CDR1 and CDR2: MNHEY, SMNVEV (reference sequence). V dropped 4 bases and J dropped 7; count of bases not matched to a gene: 9. This CDR3 is built from 15 residues. The CDR3 loop reads CASSYGTGGSGEQYF. CDR3 DNA: TGTGCCAGCAGTTACGGGACAGGGGGATCTGGGGAGCAGTACTTC.

The chain links TRBV7-2 to TRBJ1-5, with D perhaps TRBD1 (5 bases). CDR1 is SGHTA, CDR2 FQGNSA, per germline. With 1 base removed from V and 9 bases from J, the gap between germline ends came to 10 bases. CDR3 size: 13 residues. CDR3 nucleotides: TGTGCCAGCAGCTTAGGGGGGGTCTCGCCCCAGCATTTT. This gives the protein CASSLGGVSPQHF.

This chain uses TRBV10-3 with TRBJ2-3; 7 bases align to TRBD2. Germline V gene data show CDR1 as ENHRY and CDR2 as SYGVKD. CDR3 length: 14 residues. J lost 6 bases, V lost 3 bases, and 6 bases had no gene match. The CDR3 loop reads CAISDTGGGDTQYF. The CDR3 DNA follows: TGTGCCATCAGTGATACGGGGGGTGGGGATACGCAGTATTTT.

This clone was found once. The V call is TRBV19, the J call TRBJ2-4; no definite D call. Germline V gene lookup returns CDR1 LNHDA and CDR2 SQIVND (reference sequence). The CDR3 is 14 residues long. Trimming stripped 3 bases from V and 6 bases from J, with 12 bases between. CDR3: CASSISRERNIQYF. CDR3 coding DNA: TGTGCCAGTAGTATTTCCCGCGAGAGAAACATTCAGTACTTC.

The chain uses TRBV29-1 and TRBJ2-1, with D hard to call. The CDR3 sequence is 13 residues long. Trimming took off 1 base at V and 7 bases at J, with 11 bases between the two ends. Germline lookup yields CDR1 SQVTM and CDR2 ANQGSEA. The CDR3 loop is CSVEALTGNEQFF. The CDR3 DNA is TGCAGCGTTGAAGCCCTTACCGGGAATGAGCAGTTCTTC.

The gene calls are TRBV9 and TRBJ2-2; 7 bases are a match to TRBD2. This CDR3 is 13 amino acids long. Germline V gene data show CDR1 as SGDLS and CDR2 as YYNGEE. V was clipped by 7 bases and J by 6 bases; unmatched bases: 6. The chain's CDR3 is CASCRGRSGELFF. CDR3 nucleotide sequence: TGTGCCAGCTGTCGCGGGAGATCCGGGGAGCTGTTTTTT.

This clone occurred once. The chain couples TRBV6-2 or TRBV6-3 to TRBJ2-7; D possibly corresponds to TRBD1 (5 bases). Trimming pared 1 base from V and 3 bases from J, leaving 13 bases between. The germline CDR1 and CDR2 sequences are MNHEY and SVGEGT. The CDR3 covers 15 residues. CDR3 sequence (DNA): TGTGCCAGCAGTTACTACAGGACCTCGGACTACGAGCAGTACTTC. Protein product: CASSYYRTSDYEQYF.

The chain carries TRBV10-3 and TRBJ2-7; 9 bases match TRBD1. V was clipped by 6 bases and J by 3 bases; unmatched bases: 6. Germline-derived CDR1 and CDR2 are ENHRY and SYGVKD. The CDR3 extends over 14 amino acids. In nucleotides, the CDR3 is TGTGCCATCAGCCGCGGACAGGGGAGCTACGAGCAGTACTTC. Protein: CAISRGQGSYEQYF.

The genes are TRBV3-1 (or the pseudogene TRBV3-2) and TRBJ1-6; a weak D match, TRBD1 (6 bases). V was clipped by 1 base and J by 5 bases, with 6 bases between them. The CDR3 consists of 14 residues. The V gene's germline CDR1 is LGHDT and CDR2 YNNKEL (reference sequence). The CDR3 here is CASSQGQDNSPLHF. The DNA of the CDR3 is TGTGCCAGCAGCCAAGGACAGGATAATTCACCCCTCCACTTT.

This rearrangement joins TRBV19 to TRBJ1-5; D is ambiguous. The CDR3 runs 14 residues. Trimming stripped 1 base from V and 9 bases from J, with 13 bases between. The germline gives CDR1 LNHDA, CDR2 SQIVND (reference sequence). The CDR3, as DNA: TGTGCCAGTAGTATAGCGGTTAGAGTTTGGCCCCAGCATTTT. Translating it yields CASSIAVRVWPQHF.

This clone has only a few counts. The V gene is TRBV28, the J gene TRBJ1-6; D gene ambiguous. Germline V CDR1 and CDR2: MDHEN, SYDVKM. The length of the CDR3 is 16 residues. Trimming stripped 4 bases from V and 8 bases from J, with 18 bases between. CDR3 sequence reads: CASSSTPTGVYSPLHF. DNA for the CDR3: TGTGCCAGCAGTTCCACCCCCACGGGTGTTTATTCACCCCTCCACTTT.

This chain links TRBV11-2 with TRBJ1-2; a possible D gene is TRBD1 (6 bases). This CDR3 contains 13 residues. V shed 4 bases and J shed 7 bases, with 13 bases lying between them. CDR1 is SGHAT and CDR2 is FQNNGV in the germline V gene. This CDR3 is CASSYDRIGGYTF. DNA of the CDR3: TGTGCCAGCAGCTACGACAGGATCGGTGGCTACACCTTC.

The genes are TRBV19 and TRBJ1-5; TRBD1 matches 8 bases. CDR1 and CDR2 from the germline V gene are LNHDA and SQIVND (reference sequence). The CDR3 sequence is 16 residues long. With 4 bases clipped from V and 6 bases from J, the junction kept 11 bases outside the gene matches. CDR3 sequence reads: CASSKSGQGGSQPQHF. The CDR3 coding sequence is TGTGCCAGTAGTAAATCAGGACAGGGTGGAAGTCAGCCCCAGCATTTT.

About this clone itself: This sample also contains other DNA sequences that code for the same CDR3. This chain uses TRBV11-2 with TRBJ2-7, with D perhaps TRBD1 (5 bases). Germline lookup yields CDR1 SGHAT and CDR2 FQNNGV. V lost 5 bases and J lost 4, with 12 bases in between. CDR3 length equals 13 residues. CDR3 DNA sequence: TGTGCCAGCAGCCTGGGGCAGGATTACGAGCAGTACTTC. As protein: CASSLGQDYEQYF.

The V call is TRBV5-1, the J call TRBJ2-3; a possible D gene is TRBD1 (6 bases). The CDR3 has 13 amino acids. Between the trimmed V and J ends, which lost 3 bases and 1 base, there was a span of 6 bases. Germline-derived CDR1 and CDR2 are SGHRS and YFSETQ. DNA for the CDR3: TGCGCCAGCAGCTGGACAGGCACAGATACGCAGTATTTT. As protein: CASSWTGTDTQYF.

This clone showed up just a few times. CDR3 region: CASSLGQSYEQYF. The CDR3, as DNA: TGCGCCAGCAGCTTGGGACAGTCCTACGAGCAGTACTTC. The rearrangement joins TRBV5-1 to TRBJ2-7, with a possible D match to TRBD1 (5 bases). Germline V gene lookup returns CDR1 SGHRS and CDR2 YFSETQ. The CDR3 consists of 13 residues. Trimming shortened V by 0 bases and J by 1 base, and 5 bases separated the two germline ends. Full variable domain (rest looked up from reference TRBV5-1 and TRBJ2-7): KAGVTQTPRYLIKTRGQQVTLSCSPISGHRSVSWYQQTPGQGLQFLFEYFSETQRNKGNFPGRFSGRQFSNSRSEMNVSTLELGDSALYLCASSLGQSYEQYFGPGTRLTVT.

The rearrangement links TRBV6-4 to TRBJ2-3, with 7 bases that match TRBD1. The germline V gene encodes CDR1 MRHNA and CDR2 SNTAGT. The V and J ends lost 3 bases and 1 base, in that order; junction bases with no gene match: 1. The CDR3 covers 14 residues. The CDR3 nucleotides are TGTGCCAGCAGTGAAACAGGGGGCACAGATACGCAGTATTTT. Amino acids: CASSETGGTDTQYF.

This chain uses TRBV27 with TRBJ1-6; D remains ambiguous. Germline V gene lookup returns CDR1 MNHEY and CDR2 SMNVEV (reference sequence). This CDR3 has 14 amino acids. V lost 5 bases and J lost 8, with 13 bases in between. The CDR3 bases are TGTGCCAGCAGTCTCACAATCCCTTATTCACCCCTCCACTTT. Amino acid sequence: CASSLTIPYSPLHF.

The V call is TRBV30, the J call TRBJ1-6; tentative D call: TRBD1 (5 bases). Germline CDR1 and CDR2: GTSNPN and SVGIG (reference sequence). The CDR3 is 13 residues long. Trimming removed 3 bases from V and 4 bases from J, with 7 bases in between. The CDR3 is CAWSQGYNSPLHF. The CDR3, as DNA: TGTGCCTGGAGCCAGGGATATAATTCACCCCTCCACTTT.

This rearrangement joins TRBV9 to TRBJ1-5, with D tentatively TRBD1 (6 bases). In germline, CDR1 is SGDLS, CDR2 YYNGEE. This CDR3 is 14 amino acids long. V was shortened by 5 bases and J by 9 bases, with 18 bases between the two germline ends. CDR3 nucleotides: TGTGCCAGCAGTGGTCAGGCAGGGGCCGGGCCCCAGCATTTT. Residues: CASSGQAGAGPQHF. Full variable domain (remainder filled in from reference TRBV9 and TRBJ1-5): DSGVTQTPKHLITATGQRVTLRCSPRSGDLSVYWYQQSLDQGLQFLIQYYNGEERAKGNILERFSAQQFPDLHSELNLSSLELGDSALYFCASSGQAGAGPQHFGDGTRLSIL.

This clone was counted a few times. V usage is TRBV12-3 or TRBV12-4 and J usage is TRBJ1-6; D gene ambiguous. Trimming cost V 6 bases and J 8 bases, with 8 bases left between them. There are 12 residues in the CDR3. The CDR3 DNA reads TGTGCCAGCAGGGGAGGCGATTCACCCCTCCACTTT. Translated: CASRGGDSPLHF.